These 22 T cell receptor beta chains were sequenced from one sample in a study of T-cell memory formation after mild COVID-19. TCRdb called the 5' RACE reads again in MiXCR, with one record for every CDR3 protein. The top ten hold 25% to 35% of the sample, which has about 110,000 distinct CDR3 sequences, 17% seen once. The specimen sequenced was PBMCs or a T cell subset sorted from them (not recorded which). These receptors originate from an adult woman who had mild COVID-19 (a few samples of this study predate the infection). Cell type and time point are not known.

The chain carries TRBV24-1 and TRBJ2-1; D may be TRBD1 (6 bases). V dropped 4 bases and J dropped 5 bases, with 17 bases sitting between them. This CDR3 region has 16 residues. Germline V lookup: CDR1 KGHDR, CDR2 SFDVKD. CDR3: CATSDQSKGDHNEQFF. The CDR3 DNA follows: TGTGCCACCAGTGACCAAAGTAAGGGGGACCACAATGAGCAGTTCTTC.

This clonotype was detected a few times. This chain uses TRBV19 with TRBJ2-7, with D possibly being TRBD2 (6 bases). Germline CDR1 LNHDA, CDR2 SQIVND (reference sequence). CDR3 size: 14 residues. V gave up 10 bases and J gave up 2 bases, with 18 bases separating them. The CDR3, as DNA: TGTGCCACCTCCGCCGGGACTGGGACCTACGAGCAGTACTTC. This sequence encodes CATSAGTGTYEQYF.

This chain uses TRBV6-2 or TRBV6-3 with TRBJ2-7; 12 bases agree with TRBD1. The CDR3 length is 15 residues. In germline, CDR1 is MNHEY, CDR2 SVGEGT. V shed 4 bases, J shed 7 bases, and the junction held 8 bases outside the gene matches. In DNA form, the CDR3 reads TGTGCCAGCAGTTTTCCGGGACAGGGGGCGCTGGAGCAGTACTTC. Translated, it gives CASSFPGQGALEQYF.

A few counts support this clonotype. The limits of the CDR3 on the DNA are not certain, so only TCRdb's listed CDR3 is given. This chain uses TRBV29-1 with TRBJ2-2; the table's D gene call, TRBD1, was not cross checked with the DNA. The CDR3 numbers 18 amino acids, ends counted. CDR1 SQVTM and CDR2 ANQGSEA come from the germline V gene. This CDR3 reads CSVEGLLGQGVSGELFFF.

The rearrangement links TRBV6-6 to TRBJ2-3; D is ambiguous. From germline, CDR1 is MNHNY and CDR2 SVGAGI (reference sequence). Deletions cut 7 bases from V and 6 bases from J, with 17 bases between. The CDR3 totals 14 residues. CDR3 DNA sequence: TGTGCCAGCACAGAGAAGGTCATCACGGATACGCAGTATTTT. It yields the protein CASTEKVITDTQYF.

This clonotype was observed a handful of times. The J gene is TRBJ2-2, the V gene TRBV7-8; 8 bases are shared with TRBD2. V gave up 1 base and J gave up 3 bases; unmatched junction bases: 7. There are 17 residues in the CDR3. Germline V gene data show CDR1 as SGHVS and CDR2 as FQNEAQ. The CDR3 sequence is CASSLVVGRADTGELFF. The CDR3 bases are TGTGCCAGCAGCTTAGTGGTCGGGAGGGCCGACACCGGGGAGCTGTTTTTT. Full variable domain (rest looked up from reference TRBV7-8 and TRBJ2-2): GAGVSQSPRYKVAKRGQDVALRCDPISGHVSLFWYQQALGQGPEFLTYFQNEAQLDKSGLPSDRFFAERPEGSVSTLKIQRTQQEDSAVYLCASSLVVGRADTGELFFGEGSRLTVL.

This clonotype was picked up a small number of times. The chain recombines TRBV25-1 with TRBJ2-2; D is unclear. Trimming took off 3 bases at V and 0 bases at J, with 8 bases between the two ends. Germline assignment: CDR1 MGHDK and CDR2 SYGVNS. This CDR3 region has 15 residues. This CDR3 is CASSDGVTNTGELFF. CDR3 nucleotide sequence: TGTGCCAGCAGTGATGGAGTCACGAACACCGGGGAGCTGTTTTTT.

This clonotype was counted between two and nine times. The V gene is TRBV7-6, the J gene TRBJ2-2, with D possibly being TRBD1 or TRBD2 (6 bases each). Germline CDR1 is SGHVS and CDR2 is FNYEAQ. V was cut by 1 base and J by 3 bases, with 12 bases left in between. This CDR3 contains 16 residues. CDR3 in DNA: TGTGCCAGCAGCTTAGTGGGGGGCCAGGACACCGGGGAGCTGTTTTTT. It codes for CASSLVGGQDTGELFF.

The chain joins TRBV18 to TRBJ1-1; D is unclear. The V end was cut by 2 bases, the J end by 2 bases, with 15 bases between. Germline V gives CDR1 KGHSH, CDR2 LQKENI. The CDR3 has 16 residues. CDR3 sequence: CASSPNARVGNTEAFF. In nucleotides, the CDR3 is TGTGCCAGCTCACCAAATGCGAGGGTCGGAAACACTGAAGCTTTCTTT.

This clonotype occurred a few times. The chain carries TRBV19 and TRBJ2-1; a possible D gene is TRBD2 (5 bases). Germline CDR1 and CDR2: LNHDA and SQIVND (reference sequence). V lost 5 bases and J 7 bases, leaving 15 bases between the germline ends. The CDR3 has 14 residues. CDR3 coding DNA: TGTGCCAGTAGTTTCGGGGTACCGGGGAATGAGCAGTTCTTC. This translates into CASSFGVPGNEQFF.

V usage is TRBV6-5 and J usage is TRBJ2-5; 7 nucleotides match TRBD2. This CDR3 region has 14 residues. J gave up 5 bases and V 3 bases, and 6 bases lay outside the gene matches. Germline V lookup: CDR1 MNHEY, CDR2 SVGAGI. CDR3 in amino acids: CASSYGGDRETQYF. The CDR3 bases are TGTGCCAGCAGTTATGGGGGGGACCGGGAGACCCAGTACTTC.

This clonotype was seen many times. The rearrangement joins TRBV4-1 to TRBJ1-1; unclear D gene. V was trimmed by 1 base and J by 4 bases, leaving 13 bases between them. This CDR3 comprises 15 residues. Germline-derived CDR1 and CDR2 are MGHRA and YSYEKL. CDR3 in DNA: TGCGCCAGCAGCCAAGGGGGAGGTTTAGGCACTGAAGCTTTCTTT. Protein: CASSQGGGLGTEAFF.

This chain joins TRBV27 and TRBJ2-1; the D gene is possibly TRBD1 (6 bases). Per the germline V gene, CDR1 is MNHEY and CDR2 is SMNVEV (reference sequence). The CDR3 consists of 14 residues. V was trimmed by 5 bases and J by 4 bases, leaving 12 bases between them. The CDR3 DNA reads as TGTGCCAGCAGTGTGACAGGAGTTTACAATGAGCAGTTCTTC. Translation gives CASSVTGVYNEQFF.

This clonotype was seen a few times. The chain is built from TRBV7-7 and TRBJ2-2, with D perhaps matching TRBD1 (6 bases). CDR3 length equals 16 residues. Trimming left V 5 bases short and J 4 bases short, with 17 bases between. Germline lookup yields CDR1 SSHAT and CDR2 FNYEAQ (reference sequence). The CDR3 nucleotides are TGTGCCAGCAGCCGTTTGACGATGGACAGCACCGGGGAGCTGTTTTTT. Translating it yields CASSRLTMDSTGELFF.

This clonotype was seen more than once but under ten times. The CDR3: CASSHGGGYLGNEQFF. The CDR3 nucleotides read TGCGCCAGCAGCCATGGTGGGGGGTACCTGGGGAATGAGCAGTTCTTC. This sequence joins TRBV4-1 and TRBJ2-1, with D possibly matching TRBD2 (6 bases). Germline V gene data show CDR1 as MGHRA and CDR2 as YSYEKL. The V end was cut by 3 bases, the J end by 7 bases, with 19 bases between. This CDR3 has 16 residues.

This chain links TRBV5-1 with TRBJ1-3; D ambiguous. Germline lookup yields CDR1 SGHRS and CDR2 YFSETQ. Trimming left V 4 bases short and J 0 bases short, with 14 bases between. The CDR3 consists of 16 residues. This CDR3 reads CASSPAGRNSGNTIYF. The CDR3 nucleotides are TGCGCCAGCAGCCCGGCCGGACGGAACTCTGGAAACACCATATATTTT.

This chain links TRBV3-1 with TRBJ2-7; 10 nucleotides align to TRBD1. CDR1 and CDR2 (germline): LGHDT, YNNKEL (reference sequence). Unmatched junction bases numbered 2, after V lost 4 bases and J lost 2 bases. The CDR3 is 14 residues long. The CDR3 sequence: CASSPTGGPYEQYF. The CDR3 region has the DNA TGTGCCAGCAGCCCGACAGGGGGCCCCTACGAGCAGTACTTC.

The J gene is TRBJ1-2, the V gene TRBV4-3; D is possibly TRBD1 (5 bases). The CDR3 runs to 17 residues. In germline, CDR1 is LGHNA, CDR2 YSLEER. Trimming stripped 1 base from V and 6 bases from J, with 21 bases between. The CDR3 spells CASSQAPDRPLPDGYTF. The CDR3 DNA sequence: TGCGCCAGCAGCCAAGCCCCCGACAGACCCCTGCCCGATGGCTACACCTTC.

This clonotype was counted at least ten times. The CDR3 loop is CASSQGLAGSYEQYF. DNA of the CDR3: TGTGCCAGCAGCCAAGGATTAGCGGGATCCTACGAGCAGTACTTC. The genes are TRBV4-2 and TRBJ2-7; TRBD2 matches at 8 bases. This CDR3 region has 15 residues. The germline CDR1 and CDR2 sequences are LGHNA and YNFKEQ. V gave up 1 base and J gave up 1 base; unmatched junction bases: 3.

CDR3 sequence reads: CASSDLRAGDQETQYF. CDR3 DNA sequence: TGTGCCAGCAGTGACTTAAGGGCTGGAGACCAAGAGACCCAGTACTTC. This chain links TRBV2 with TRBJ2-5; no clear D gene. Germline V gene sequence: CDR1 SNHLY, CDR2 FYNNEI. The CDR3 is 16 amino acids. Trimming shortened V by 3 bases and J by 0 bases, and 14 bases separated the two germline ends. Filled out from reference TRBV2 and TRBJ2-5, the complete variable domain reads EPEVTQTPSHQVTQMGQEVILRCVPISNHLYFYWYRQILGQKVEFLVSFYNNEISEKSEIFDDQFSVERPDGSNFTLKIRSTKLEDSAMYFCASSDLRAGDQETQYFGPGTRLLVL.

This clonotype has just a few counts. This sequence joins TRBV5-1 and TRBJ2-2; 10 positions agree with TRBD1. J was trimmed by 3 bases and V by 4 bases; bases with no gene match: 12. The CDR3 loop spans 18 amino acids. Germline V gene sequence: CDR1 SGHRS, CDR2 YFSETQ. For the CDR3, the DNA is TGCGCCAGCAGCAGTGGGACAGGGGACCTCTCGTACACCGGGGAGCTGTTTTTT. Translation: CASSSGTGDLSYTGELFF. Full variable domain (outside the CDR3, taken from reference TRBV5-1 and TRBJ2-2): KAGVTQTPRYLIKTRGQQVTLSCSPISGHRSVSWYQQTPGQGLQFLFEYFSETQRNKGNFPGRFSGRQFSNSRSEMNVSTLELGDSALYLCASSSGTGDLSYTGELFFGEGSRLTVL.

The chain carries TRBV7-3 and TRBJ2-1, with 9 bases lining up with TRBD1. The CDR3 consists of 14 residues. Unmatched junction bases numbered 6, after V lost 2 bases and J lost 10 bases. Germline loops: CDR1 SGHTA, CDR2 FQGTGA. The CDR3 nucleotides read TGTGCCAGCAGCTTATACAGGGGGCGCGGGGAGCAGTTCTTC. This encodes CASSLYRGRGEQFF.